This entry features one TCR beta chain sequence. The CDR3 extends over 15 amino acids. Germline loops: CDR1 DFQATT, CDR2 SNEGSKA (reference sequence). The V and J ends lost 0 bases and 0 bases, in that order; junction bases with no gene match: 5. The data were obtained in a study of human T cells and chemical hapten exposure. Study overall: Sensitization used 2% DPC on approximately 2 cm by approximately 2 cm upper inner arm skin. The patient population, which was mostly female, had alopecia areata, totalis or universalis.

As the library was built, unique molecular identifiers were attached to individual cDNA molecules. TCRdb re-called the RACE reads with MiXCR, one entry per CDR3 protein. The table includes 210,000 or so distinct CDR3 sequences, roughly a quarter detected once. Time point: patch test 3, about 24 weeks after DPC sensitization. Treatment reported: therapeutic diphenylcyclopropenone sensitization with weekly scalp DPC. The receptor was derived from a woman aged 40 to 50 with alopecia areata. Some clones in this sample may be carry-over from other donors' samples. The sample in question was whole blood, obtained in connection with sensitization to the hapten diphenylcyclopropenone (DPC). V is TRBV20-1 and J is TRBJ2-7; 7 bases agree with TRBD1. In nucleotides, the CDR3 is TGCAGTGCTAGAGATCATGGGACAGCCTCCTACGAGCAGTACTTC. It yields the protein CSARDHGTASYEQYF.